This TCR beta chain appears in the sequencing data of a study of blood T cells in healthy people across ages. Points from the study as a whole: Underestimates were what the diversity estimates from one million T cells were considered to be.

Worth noting for this clonotype: Its cognate antigen is unknown. The junction shows a germline mismatch at one end, possibly a read error.

Primers used in a second PCR of about 6 to 12 cycles were a sample-barcoded 5' primer and a J-beta primer mix. Researchers report that a template-switch adaptor with 12 random nucleotides tagged each cDNA molecule. Via MiXCR, TCRdb re-called the 5' RACE reads, giving one row per CDR3 protein. Altogether fewer than 2,000,000 distinct CDR3 sequences are present, 30% to 35% being singletons, with the ten largest covering approximately 10%. The CDR3 length is 14 residues. Sequencing input: blood. This sequence joins TRBV12-3 or TRBV12-4 and TRBJ1-1; D is possibly TRBD1 (5 bases). The receptor was isolated from a woman in her thirties in good health. The DNA of the CDR3 is TGTACCAGCAGTTTAGCCGACAGGAACACTGAAGCTTTCTTT. Amino acid sequence: CTSSLADRNTEAFF.